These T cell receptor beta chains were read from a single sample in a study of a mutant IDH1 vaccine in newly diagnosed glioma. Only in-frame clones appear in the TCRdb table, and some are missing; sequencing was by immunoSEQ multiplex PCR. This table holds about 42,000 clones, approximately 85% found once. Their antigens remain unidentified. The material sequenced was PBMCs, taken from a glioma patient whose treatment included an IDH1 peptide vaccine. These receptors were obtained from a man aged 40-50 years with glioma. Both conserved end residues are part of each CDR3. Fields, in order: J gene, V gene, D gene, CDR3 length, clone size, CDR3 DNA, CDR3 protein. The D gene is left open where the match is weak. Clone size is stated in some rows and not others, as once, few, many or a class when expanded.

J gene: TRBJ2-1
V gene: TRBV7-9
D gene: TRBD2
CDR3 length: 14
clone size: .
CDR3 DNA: TGTGCCAGCAGCTCTAGCGGGAGTGTCCATGAGCAGTTCTTC
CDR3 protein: CASSSSGSVHEQFF

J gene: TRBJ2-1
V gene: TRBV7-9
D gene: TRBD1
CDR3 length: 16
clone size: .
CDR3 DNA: TGTGCCAGCAGCCCGGTACAGGGGGCCCCAATCCACCGGCAGTTCTTC
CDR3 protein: CASSPVQGAPIHRQFF

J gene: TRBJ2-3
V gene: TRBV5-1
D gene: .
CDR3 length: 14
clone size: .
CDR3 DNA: TGCGCCAGCAGCTTGAAAGGTTATGCAGATACGCAGTATTTT
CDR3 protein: CASSLKGYADTQYF

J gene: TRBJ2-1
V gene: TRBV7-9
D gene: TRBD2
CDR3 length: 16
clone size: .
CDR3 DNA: TGTGCCAGCAGCCCCCCGAGGCTAGCGGGAAAAAATGAGCAGTTCTTC
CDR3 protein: CASSPPRLAGKNEQFF

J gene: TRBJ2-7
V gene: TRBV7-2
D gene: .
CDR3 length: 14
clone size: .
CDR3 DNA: TGTGCCAGCAGCTTTGGCGGGGCGTACTACGAGCAGTACTTC
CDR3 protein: CASSFGGAYYEQYF

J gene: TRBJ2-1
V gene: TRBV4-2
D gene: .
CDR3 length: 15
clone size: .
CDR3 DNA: TGTGCCAGCAGCCAAGATTCGGCGGGATACAATGAGCAGTTCTTC
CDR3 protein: CASSQDSAGYNEQFF

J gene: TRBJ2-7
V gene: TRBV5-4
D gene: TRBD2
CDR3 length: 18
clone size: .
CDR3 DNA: TGTGCCAGCAGCCCCGGGACTAGCGGGACCCCCAGCTCCTACGAGCAGTACTTC
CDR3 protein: CASSPGTSGTPSSYEQYF

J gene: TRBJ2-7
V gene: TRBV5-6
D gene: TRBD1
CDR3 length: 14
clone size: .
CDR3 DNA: TGTGCCAGCAGCTACGGACAGGGGCGGTACGAGCAGTACTTC
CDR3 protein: CASSYGQGRYEQYF

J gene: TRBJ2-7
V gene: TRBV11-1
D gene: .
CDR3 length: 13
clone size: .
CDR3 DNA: TGTGCCAGCAGCTACAGACTTCTCCACGAGCAGTACTTC
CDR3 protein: CASSYRLLHEQYF

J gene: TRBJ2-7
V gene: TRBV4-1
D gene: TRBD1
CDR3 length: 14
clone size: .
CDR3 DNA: TGCGCCAGCAGCCTTTTCGACAGGGAATACGAGCAGTACTTC
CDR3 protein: CASSLFDREYEQYF

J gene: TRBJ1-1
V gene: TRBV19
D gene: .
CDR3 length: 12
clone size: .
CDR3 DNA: TGTGCCAGTAGGATACTGGACGGACAAGCTTTCTTT
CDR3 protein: CASRILDGQAFF

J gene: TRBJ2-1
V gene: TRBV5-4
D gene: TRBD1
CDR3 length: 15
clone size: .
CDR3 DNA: TGTGCCAGCAGTCTTAGCGGGACAGGGGACAATGAGCAGTTCTTC
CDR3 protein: CASSLSGTGDNEQFF

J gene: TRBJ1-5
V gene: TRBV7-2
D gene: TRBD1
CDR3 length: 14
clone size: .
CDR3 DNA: TGTGCCAGCAGCTTATGGACAGGGGACCAGCCCCAGCATTTT
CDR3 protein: CASSLWTGDQPQHF

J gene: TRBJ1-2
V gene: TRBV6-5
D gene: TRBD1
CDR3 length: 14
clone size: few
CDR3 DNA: TGTGCCAGCAGTTACATACAGGGGGAGGATGGCTACACCTTC
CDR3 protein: CASSYIQGEDGYTF